Below, 30 T cell receptor beta chains from the same sample are listed, as sequenced in a study of cytomegalovirus exposure and HLA in healthy donors. Researchers ran the PCR with 60 Vbeta and 13 Jbeta primers. Libraries were prepared by immunoSEQ multiplex PCR; TCRdb keeps only in-frame clonotypes and omits some of them. The data hold 130,000 to 150,000 clones, with 75% to 80% observed a single time. The source material was PBMCs. The receptors derive from a woman aged 45-65 years in good health and CMV-seronegative.

The chain combines TRBV4-1 with TRBJ2-7, with D possibly matching TRBD1 (8 bases). V lost 4 bases to trimming and J lost 6 bases, with 22 bases between them. The germline V gene has CDR1 MGHRA and CDR2 YSYEKL. CDR3 length: 16 amino acids. CDR3 nucleotides: TGCGCCAGCAGCCGGGGGGGAAGACAGGGGAGGCTCGAGCAGTACTTC. Its protein is CASSRGGRQGRLEQYF.

This chain uses TRBV28 with TRBJ1-5, with 7 nucleotides matching TRBD1. V lost 2 bases and J lost 1; bases outside the gene matches: 5. This CDR3 has 16 residues. Per the germline V gene, CDR1 is MDHEN and CDR2 is SYDVKM. CDR3 residues: CASSLAGTESNQPQHF. CDR3 DNA sequence: TGTGCCAGCAGTTTAGCCGGGACAGAGAGCAATCAGCCCCAGCATTTT.

The chain combines TRBV6-5 with TRBJ1-6, with 8 bases identical to TRBD1. The CDR3 loop spans 16 amino acids. The J segment lost 10 bases and the V segment lost 0 bases, leaving 8 bases of the junction unmatched. Germline V CDR1 and CDR2: MNHEY, SVGAGI. For the CDR3, the DNA is TGTGCCAGCAGTTACTCGACAGGGGCGCAGGGATCACCCCTCCACTTT. Its protein product is CASSYSTGAQGSPLHF.

V is TRBV2 and J is TRBJ1-2; D remains unclear. Between the trimmed V and J ends, which lost 6 bases and 8 bases, there was a span of 10 bases. Looked up from germline, CDR1 is SNHLY and CDR2 is FYNNEI. The CDR3 is 11 residues long. The DNA of the CDR3 is TGTGCCAGCAGAGAGGGAGAAGGCTACACCTTC. Protein: CASREGEGYTF.

The V gene is TRBV10-3, the J gene TRBJ1-2; TRBD1 agrees at 7 bases. Looked up from germline, CDR1 is ENHRY and CDR2 is SYGVKD. The CDR3 is 15 amino acids. Trimming took 0 bases from V and 5 from J; bases not matched to a gene: 6. The CDR3 spells CAISESTGDEYGYTF. CDR3 coding DNA: TGTGCCATCAGTGAGTCCACAGGGGATGAATATGGCTACACCTTC.

The V and J genes are TRBV4-2 and TRBJ2-3; 7 bases are a match to TRBD2. The V gene's germline CDR1 is LGHNA and CDR2 YNFKEQ. The CDR3 extends over 17 amino acids. J lost 6 bases, V lost 0 bases, and 12 bases had no gene match. The CDR3: CASSQDAASGLRDTQYF. The CDR3 DNA sequence: TGTGCCAGCAGCCAAGATGCGGCTAGCGGACTGCGGGATACGCAGTATTTT.

V and J are TRBV6-1 and TRBJ1-4; 7 positions match TRBD1. This CDR3 spans 15 amino acids. The germline CDR1 and CDR2 sequences are MNHNS and SASEGT. With 2 bases clipped from V and 10 bases from J, the junction kept 10 bases outside the gene matches. As DNA, the CDR3 is TGTGCCAGCAGTGAACCCAACCCAGGGGGAGGAAAACTGTTTTTT. This sequence encodes CASSEPNPGGGKLFF.

The genes are TRBV27 and TRBJ1-1, with TRBD1 as a possible D gene (5 bases). CDR1 MNHEY and CDR2 SMNVEV come from the germline V gene (reference sequence). The CDR3 has 16 residues. V was clipped by 6 bases and J by 6 bases, with 23 bases between them. CDR3: CASSPLAAGWRAEAFF. CDR3 bases: TGTGCCAGCAGCCCCCTTGCGGCAGGGTGGAGGGCTGAAGCTTTCTTT.

This clone was seen a handful of times. This chain uses TRBV13 with TRBJ2-1, with 7 nucleotides matching TRBD2. J was trimmed by 4 bases and V by 8 bases; bases with no gene match: 8. CDR1 is PRHDT and CDR2 is FYEKMQ in the germline V gene (reference sequence). The CDR3 runs to 14 residues. The CDR3 DNA follows: TGTGCCAGCGCCTCTACTAGCGAGTACAATGAGCAGTTCTTC. Protein product: CASASTSEYNEQFF.

This clone was picked up a small number of times. The chain employs TRBV4-3 and TRBJ1-1; 8 bases fit TRBD1. Germline CDR1 reads LGHNA; CDR2 reads YSLEER. CDR3 length: 14 amino acids. Trimming cost V 4 bases and J 4 bases; bases outside gene matches: 5. The CDR3 nucleotides read TGCGCCAGCAGCCGAGACAGGGGCAGCACTGAAGCTTTCTTT. Translating gives CASSRDRGSTEAFF.

This chain connects TRBV19 to TRBJ1-2; D perhaps matches TRBD1 (5 bases). There are 17 residues in the CDR3. The germline V gene has CDR1 LNHDA and CDR2 SQIVND (reference sequence). V gave up 8 bases and J gave up 0 bases, with 22 bases separating them. In nucleotides, the CDR3 is TGTGCCAGTGGGACTGCCCTCGTGGCACTAGCTAACTATGGCTACACCTTC. Translated: CASGTALVALANYGYTF.

The table lists this clone with a count of one. V usage is TRBV6-1 and J usage is TRBJ2-3; a weak D match, TRBD2 (5 bases). With 1 base removed from V and 2 bases from J, the gap between germline ends came to 10 bases. The CDR3 totals 15 residues. Germline-derived CDR1 and CDR2 are MNHNS and SASEGT. The CDR3 protein is CASSEDGVPTDTQYF. The CDR3 region has the DNA TGTGCCAGCAGTGAAGACGGGGTGCCCACAGATACGCAGTATTTT.

This chain joins TRBV4-3 and TRBJ2-3; 11 positions agree with TRBD2. CDR1 LGHNA and CDR2 YSLEER come from the germline V gene. V trimming: 4 bases; J trimming: 3 bases; junction bases outside the gene matches: 6. This CDR3 is 16 amino acids long. Here the CDR3 reads CASSRMTSGATDTQYF. The CDR3 region has the DNA TGCGCCAGCAGCCGGATGACTAGCGGGGCGACAGATACGCAGTATTTT.

This clone was recorded only once. This same CDR3 is encoded by further DNA sequences in the sample. The chain has TRBV5-1 and TRBJ2-3, with D tentatively TRBD1 (6 bases). The germline V gene has CDR1 SGHRS and CDR2 YFSETQ. V dropped 1 base and J dropped 2 bases, with 14 bases sitting between them. The CDR3 runs to 16 residues. CDR3 amino acids: CASSLRSGGVTDTQYF. DNA of the CDR3: TGCGCCAGCAGCTTGAGGAGTGGGGGCGTCACAGATACGCAGTATTTT.

The chain couples TRBV27 to TRBJ2-7; 11 bases are a match to TRBD2. Germline CDR1 and CDR2: MNHEY and SMNVEV (reference sequence). J was trimmed by 6 bases and V by 6 bases; bases with no gene match: 10. This CDR3 has 15 amino acids. The CDR3: CASRTPGTSGPEQYF. Written as DNA, the CDR3 is TGTGCCAGCAGGACCCCCGGGACTAGCGGTCCCGAGCAGTACTTC.

V and J are TRBV9 and TRBJ2-3; TRBD2 agrees at 11 bases. Germline trimming cut 5 bases from V and 2 bases from J; bases unmatched to any gene: 4. The CDR3 runs 15 residues. In germline, CDR1 is SGDLS, CDR2 YYNGEE. The chain's CDR3 is CASRSGLADTDTQYF. The CDR3 DNA reads as TGTGCCAGCAGATCGGGACTAGCGGACACAGATACGCAGTATTTT.

This chain connects TRBV2 to TRBJ2-5; TRBD1 aligns across 7 bases. The DNA end lines up better with TRBJ2-7; the J call may be wrong. CDR3 length: 14 amino acids. Germline lookup yields CDR1 SNHLY and CDR2 FYNNEI. CDR3 coding DNA: TGTGCCAGCAGTCCAGACAGGGAATCCTACGAGCAGTACTTC. It specifies CASSPDRESYEQYF.

The rearrangement uses TRBV27 and TRBJ1-2; 9 nucleotides line up with TRBD1. The CDR3 totals 13 residues. Losses at the gene ends were 5 bases for V and 8 bases for J; bases not matched to a gene: 6. Germline CDR1 is MNHEY and CDR2 is SMNVEV (reference sequence). CDR3 in amino acids: CASSGGQGGGYTF. CDR3 nucleotide sequence: TGTGCCAGCAGTGGGGGACAGGGAGGGGGCTACACCTTC.

This clone came up many times. This chain connects TRBV2 to TRBJ2-2; no reliable D call. The V gene's germline CDR1 is SNHLY and CDR2 FYNNEI. This CDR3 region has 15 residues. Trimming pared 7 bases from V and 1 base from J, leaving 13 bases between. The CDR3 DNA follows: TGTGCCAGCAAGATCCGACCGGGGAACACCGGGGAGCTGTTTTTT. It encodes CASKIRPGNTGELFF.

V and J are TRBV5-6 and TRBJ1-6; perhaps TRBD1 as D (5 bases). CDR3 size: 16 residues. V shed 4 bases and J shed 0 bases, with 11 bases lying between them. Germline-derived CDR1 and CDR2 are SGHDT and YYEEEE. In DNA form, the CDR3 reads TGTGCCAGCAGCGCACAGGAGCTCTCCTATAATTCACCCCTCCACTTT. It encodes CASSAQELSYNSPLHF.

This rearrangement joins TRBV11-3 to TRBJ2-1; 7 bases align to TRBD2. The length of the CDR3 is 18 residues. Germline V gives CDR1 SGHNT, CDR2 YENEEA. J lost 0 bases, V lost 1 base, and 9 bases had no gene match. CDR3 DNA sequence: TGTGCCAGCAGCTTAGGGTTCTTGCGGGGGAGCTCCTACAATGAGCAGTTCTTC. The encoded protein is CASSLGFLRGSSYNEQFF.

The chain carries TRBV7-2 and TRBJ2-7; D not certain. The CDR3 contains 12 residues. The germline CDR1 and CDR2 sequences are SGHTA and FQGNSA. V shed 5 bases and J shed 0 bases, with 5 bases lying between them. CDR3 sequence (DNA): TGTGCCAGCAGCCTATTCTCCTACGAGCAGTACTTC. As protein: CASSLFSYEQYF.

V usage is TRBV6-5 and J usage is TRBJ2-1; 10 positions agree with TRBD2. The junction had 9 bases not matched to a gene; V was cut back by 4 bases and J by 6 bases. The germline CDR1 and CDR2 sequences are MNHEY and SVGAGI. The CDR3 contains 16 residues. The CDR3 protein is CASSWPSSGGGNEQFF. The CDR3 DNA is TGTGCCAGCAGTTGGCCCTCAAGCGGGGGGGGCAATGAGCAGTTCTTC.

The rearrangement joins TRBV27 to TRBJ2-5; 11 positions agree with TRBD2. CDR1 is MNHEY, CDR2 SMNVEV, per germline (reference sequence). The junction had 5 bases not matched to a gene; V was cut back by 2 bases and J by 0 bases. The CDR3 consists of 17 residues. The CDR3 nucleotides read TGTGCCAGCAGTTTACTAGCGGGGGGAATGTACCAAGAGACCCAGTACTTC. Amino acid sequence: CASSLLAGGMYQETQYF.

V gene TRBV19 combines with J gene TRBJ1-1, with no clear D. With 7 bases removed from V and 0 bases from J, the gap between germline ends came to 15 bases. The CDR3 is made up of 15 amino acids. Germline CDR1 and CDR2: LNHDA and SQIVND (reference sequence). The CDR3 sequence is CASNTWRRVNTEAFF. The DNA of the CDR3 is TGTGCCAGTAATACCTGGCGGAGGGTGAACACTGAAGCTTTCTTT.

The chain combines TRBV29-1 with TRBJ1-5; D unresolved. The CDR3 loop spans 13 amino acids. Trimming left V 4 bases short and J 3 bases short, with 10 bases between. CDR1 and CDR2 from the germline V gene are SQVTM and ANQGSEA. CDR3 residues: CSVGGISNQPQHF. The CDR3 nucleotides are TGCAGCGTTGGAGGGATCTCCAATCAGCCCCAGCATTTT.

This clone came up once. CDR3 sequence: CASSWDRATEAFF. Written as DNA, the CDR3 is TGTGCCAGCAGCTGGGACAGGGCAACTGAAGCTTTCTTT. The rearrangement links TRBV5-4 to TRBJ1-1, with 9 bases identical to TRBD1. This CDR3 has 13 residues. With 3 bases clipped from V and 5 bases from J, the junction kept 2 bases outside the gene matches. Germline assignment: CDR1 SGHNT and CDR2 YYREEE (reference sequence).

V usage is TRBV2 and J usage is TRBJ2-5; 15 nucleotides match TRBD2. With 6 bases clipped from V and 4 bases from J, the junction kept 9 bases outside the gene matches. CDR1 is SNHLY, CDR2 FYNNEI, per germline. This CDR3 is built from 17 residues. The CDR3 reads CASRGLAGGPVRETQYF. The CDR3 DNA follows: TGTGCCAGCAGAGGACTAGCGGGGGGGCCAGTCCGAGAGACCCAGTACTTC.

The rearrangement joins TRBV19 to TRBJ2-7, with TRBD1 matching over 7 bases. There are 15 residues in the CDR3. The germline gives CDR1 LNHDA, CDR2 SQIVND (reference sequence). The ends lost 3 bases at V and 1 base at J; junction bases unmatched: 6. CDR3 sequence reads: CASSMDSGGSYEQYF. In DNA form, the CDR3 reads TGTGCCAGTAGTATGGACTCAGGGGGTTCCTACGAGCAGTACTTC.

This clone was counted a few times. For the CDR3, the DNA is TGTGCCAGCAGTGAGAACAGGCTGCGCAATCAGCCCCAGCATTTT. Amino acid sequence: CASSENRLRNQPQHF. The chain employs TRBV6-1 and TRBJ1-5; D is perhaps TRBD1 (5 bases). The CDR3 runs to 15 residues. V shed 3 bases and J shed 2 bases, with 11 bases lying between them. Germline CDR1 is MNHNS and CDR2 is SASEGT.